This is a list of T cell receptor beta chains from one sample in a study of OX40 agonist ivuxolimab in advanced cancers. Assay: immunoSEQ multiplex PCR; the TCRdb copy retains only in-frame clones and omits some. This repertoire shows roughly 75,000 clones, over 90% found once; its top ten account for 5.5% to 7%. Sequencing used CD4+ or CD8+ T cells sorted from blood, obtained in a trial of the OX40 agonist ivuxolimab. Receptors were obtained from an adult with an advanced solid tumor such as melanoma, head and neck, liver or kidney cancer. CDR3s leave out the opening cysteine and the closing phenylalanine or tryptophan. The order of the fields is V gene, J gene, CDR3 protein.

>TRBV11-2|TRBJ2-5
ASSATGTSGETQY
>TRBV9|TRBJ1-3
ASSADGNTIY
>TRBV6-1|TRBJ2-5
ASSEAAGRETQY
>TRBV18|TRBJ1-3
ASSPVTELVGGNTIY
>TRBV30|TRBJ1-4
AWSLTQGSNEKLF
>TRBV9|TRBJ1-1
ASSPQITEAF
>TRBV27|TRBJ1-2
ASSFKMGRVNYGYT
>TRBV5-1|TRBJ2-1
ASSIGTSGIGNEQF
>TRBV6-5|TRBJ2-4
ASSPMTGGGDIQY
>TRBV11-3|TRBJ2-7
ASSRAGTDYEQY
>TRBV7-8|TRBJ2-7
ASSSYSGYEQY
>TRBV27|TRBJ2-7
ASSTTPAGVTEQY
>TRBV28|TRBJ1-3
ASSPDSNSGNTIY
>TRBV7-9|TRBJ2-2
ASSSTIQVAGELF
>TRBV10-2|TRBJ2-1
ASSESEGRGNEQF
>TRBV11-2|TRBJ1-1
ASSFLGLNTEAF
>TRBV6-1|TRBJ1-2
ASSEKVASLIDGYT
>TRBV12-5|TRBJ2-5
ASGPGQAQETQY
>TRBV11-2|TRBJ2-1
ASSSPGQGAIDEQF
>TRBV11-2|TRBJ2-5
ASSLERGPGETQY
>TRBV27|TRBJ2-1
ASSPRDAYNEQF
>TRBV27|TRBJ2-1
ASSLGNEQF
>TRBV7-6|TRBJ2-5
ASSFGKGRQETQY
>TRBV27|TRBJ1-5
ASSLLGGRPQH
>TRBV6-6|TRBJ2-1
ATRSLGYEQF
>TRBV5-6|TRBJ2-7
ASSWGNPKLYEQY
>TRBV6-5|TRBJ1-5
ASSPGHYSNQPQH
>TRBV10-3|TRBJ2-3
AISELQSTDTQY